This T cell receptor beta chain was identified during a study of cytomegalovirus exposure and HLA in healthy donors. The CDR3 covers 14 residues. Germline V gene sequence: CDR1 LNHDA, CDR2 SQIVND (reference sequence). Between the trimmed V and J ends, which lost 6 bases and 1 base, there was a span of 12 bases. Donors sampled were nominally healthy, though unrecorded immune exposures were likely. PCR involved 60 Vbeta and 13 Jbeta primers. Measured with immunoSEQ multiplex PCR; TCRdb has only the in-frame clones, and not every one. The table lists about 170,000 clones, 80% to 90% of them singletons. This chain joins TRBV19 and TRBJ1-1; tentatively, D is TRBD1 (6 bases). Material: PBMCs. This TCR derives from a woman in her late teens or twenties in good health and CMV-seronegative. The CDR3, as DNA: TGTGCCAGTAGGGGAAGGACAGAGAACACTGAAGCTTTCTTT. Translation gives CASRGRTENTEAFF.